A selection of T cell receptor beta chains follows, all from one sample in a study of T cell responses to AZD1222 COVID-19 vaccine. Only in-frame clones appear in the TCRdb table, and some are missing; sequencing was by immunoSEQ multiplex PCR. The sample lists 75,000 to 95,000 clones, over 85% occurring once. Sequences were derived from peripheral blood, sampled on day 0 of AZD1222 vaccination. The receptors derive from an adult in good health. The conserved cysteine and the conserved F or W are not part of the CDR3 here. Fields, in order: D gene, V gene, CDR3 protein. D genes are given only for firm matches.

NA | TRBV5-1 | ASSLAEGMADTQY
NA | TRBV23-1 | ASSHSNGGSGLGRGTIY
NA | TRBV9 | ASRDSLSNYGYT
NA | TRBV6-5 | ASSYPRGSNQPQH
NA | TRBV3-1/TRBV3-2 | ASSQGGPGTGELF
NA | TRBV18 | ASHAGENTEAF
NA | TRBV6-5 | ASKGGSKGTEAF
NA | TRBV6-5 | ASSPRTVYEQY
NA | TRBV6-5 | ASSRDWTSYNEQF
NA | TRBV5-1 | ASSGLDNSPLH
TRBD1 | TRBV11-2 | ASSSGQGAADTEAF
NA | TRBV7-6 | ASSLLDSLMYEQY
TRBD1 | TRBV29-1 | SVQDPGQGAPSNEKLF
NA | TRBV3-1/TRBV3-2 | ASSQSPGTEAF
NA | TRBV6-5 | ASSSDSPGEKLF
TRBD1 | TRBV5-1 | ASRSRDSFMNTEAF
TRBD1 | TRBV7-2 | ASSAPGTAYNEQF
NA | TRBV6-5 | ASLPDIGGEKLF
NA | TRBV6-2/TRBV6-3 | ASIPLGTDTQY
NA | TRBV6-2/TRBV6-3 | ASSDEAPDTQY
NA | TRBV4-3 | ASSQHSNQPQH
NA | TRBV6-2/TRBV6-3 | ASSYQGTNTGELF
NA | TRBV6-5 | ASTATDTQY
NA | TRBV27 | ASSPGDPEYNEQF
NA | TRBV5-8 | ASSSENQDQPQH
TRBD1 | TRBV6-2/TRBV6-3 | ASSYIQGSEQY